The 29 T cell receptor beta chains below come from one sample, sequenced in a study of Tregs in tolerant kidney transplant recipients. Libraries were prepared by immunoSEQ multiplex PCR; TCRdb keeps only in-frame clonotypes and omits some of them. Its table records roughly 50,000 clones. The sequencing used CD4+ T cells from blood, collected before the transplant. The receptors here all came from a human donor who received a combined kidney and bone marrow transplant.

Of note for this clone: Sequencing ends 3 residues short of the CDR3 end; the germline J gene provides the rest. J is TRBJ2-5 and V is TRBV6-1; D is undetermined. This CDR3 comprises 14 residues. From germline, CDR1 is MNHNS and CDR2 SASEGT. Trimming shortened V by 0 bases and J by 4 bases, and 9 bases separated the two germline ends. The CDR3 sequence is CASSEAWLGETQYF. CDR3 DNA, as far as it was read: TGTGCCAGCAGTGAAGCTTGGCTAGGAGAGACC.

Notes on this clone: With the read ending 3 residues before the CDR3 end, the germline J gene is used to fill in that end. The J gene is TRBJ1-4, the V gene TRBV19, with D perhaps TRBD1 (5 bases). V was clipped by 6 bases and J by 6 bases, with 14 bases between them. The CDR3 spans 14 residues. Germline CDR1 and CDR2: LNHDA and SQIVND (reference sequence). The CDR3 protein is CASRVQGPDEKLFF. CDR3 bases read: TGTGCCAGTAGGGTGCAGGGTCCAGATGAAAAA.

With respect to this clone: Coverage ceases 3 residues before the CDR3 finishes, and the germline J gene fills in the end. The V call is TRBV6-1, the J call TRBJ1-1; D not certain. Germline V gene data show CDR1 as MNHNS and CDR2 as SASEGT. There are 14 residues in the CDR3. Trimming cost V 0 bases and J 1 base, with 6 bases left between them. This CDR3 reads CASSEARWNTEAFF. The CDR3 DNA, read in part, is TGTGCCAGCAGTGAAGCCAGGTGGAACACTGAA.

A remark on this clone: The read ends 3 residues shy of where the CDR3 ends; the end is completed using the germline J gene. V is TRBV5-1 and J is TRBJ2-5, with D perhaps being TRBD1 or TRBD2 (7 bases each). Germline assignment: CDR1 SGHRS and CDR2 YFSETQ. The V end was cut by 4 bases, the J end by 3 bases, with 19 bases between. This CDR3 has 16 amino acids. The CDR3 is CASSRPQQGREETQYF. CDR3 DNA (partial): TGCGCCAGCAGCAGACCACAACAGGGGAGGGAAGAGACC.

Note on this clone: The read is 3 residues too short to cover the CDR3 end, so that end is filled in from the germline J gene. The chain employs TRBV5-1 and TRBJ1-1; 11 bases line up with TRBD1. This CDR3 spans 15 amino acids. Germline V gives CDR1 SGHRS, CDR2 YFSETQ. Trimming removed 4 bases from V and 2 bases from J; junction bases left unmatched: 4. Incomplete CDR3 DNA: TGCGCCAGCAGCATCAGGACAGGGGGCAACACTGAA. It yields the protein CASSIRTGGNTE. The whole CDR3 sequence reads CASSIRTGGNTEAFF.

A word on this clone: The read ends 3 residues before the CDR3 terminus; that terminus is restored from the germline J gene. V usage is TRBV7-9 and J usage is TRBJ2-7; D is unresolved. Trimming pared 5 bases from V and 2 bases from J, leaving 13 bases between. This CDR3 has 14 residues. Germline CDR1 reads SEHNR; CDR2 reads FQNEAQ (reference sequence). Incomplete CDR3 DNA: TGTGCCAGCAGCCCGCAAAGGGCGACCTACGAG. It is translated as CASSPQRATYE. Given in full, the CDR3 is CASSPQRATYEQYF.

As for this clone: From the germline J gene comes the end of the CDR3, since the read stops 3 residues before it. The chain has TRBV7-2 and TRBJ1-2; possible D gene TRBD1, 5 bases. The CDR3 covers 14 residues. CDR1 is SGHTA, CDR2 FQGNSA, per germline. CDR3 DNA (partial): TGTGCCAGCACCCTAGACGGCAGGGCTCGCGGC. Translation gives CASTLDGRARG. The full CDR3 reads CASTLDGRARGYTF.

As for this clone: The read finishes 3 residues shy of the CDR3 end, and the germline J gene is used to complete it. The rearrangement links TRBV2 to TRBJ1-3; maybe TRBD1 (5 bases). Between the trimmed V and J ends, which lost 5 bases and 7 bases, there was a span of 9 bases. CDR3 size: 12 residues. Germline V gene data show CDR1 as SNHLY and CDR2 as FYNNEI. The sequenced CDR3 bases are TGTGCCAGCAGTTTAGGGGAGAACACC. Its translation is CASSLGENT. The CDR3 in full is CASSLGENTIYF.

The CDR3 loop reads CASSSSPGLAEETQYF. Incomplete CDR3 DNA: TGTGCCAGCAGCTCGTCACCGGGACTAGCGGAAGAGACC. The V call is TRBV5-4, the J call TRBJ2-5, with 11 bases aligning to TRBD2. The CDR3 end lies 3 residues beyond the end of the read and is filled in from the germline J gene. Germline CDR1 SGHNT, CDR2 YYREEE (reference sequence). V lost 3 bases, J lost 3 bases, and 7 bases stayed unmatched. The CDR3 has 16 amino acids.

In the case of this clone: From the germline J gene comes the end of the CDR3, since the read stops 3 residues before it. The chain recombines TRBV7-2 with TRBJ2-2; the D gene is possibly TRBD2 (6 bases). The germline CDR1 and CDR2 sequences are SGHTA and FQGNSA. This CDR3 has 13 residues. Trimming stripped 4 bases from V and 8 bases from J, with 11 bases between. CDR3: CASSSIRGGELFF. The sequenced CDR3 bases are TGTGCCAGCAGCTCAATCCGGGGGGGGGAG.

Details on this clone: The observed sequence ends 3 residues before the CDR3 terminus, with the missing tail filled in from the germline J gene. This sequence joins TRBV20-1 and TRBJ2-3; TRBD2 matches at 9 bases. This CDR3 has 16 amino acids. Germline values: CDR1 DFQATT, CDR2 SNEGSKA (reference sequence). Trimming at V came to 2 bases and at J to 6 bases, leaving 12 bases not matched to a gene. CDR3 DNA (partial): TGCAGTGCTAGAAGGAGGGCTAGCGGGATCTCGGATACG. Amino acids: CSARRRASGISDT. The full CDR3 protein is CSARRRASGISDTQYF.

About this clone itself: The read falls 3 residues short of the CDR3 end, and the missing part is taken from the germline J gene. The chain is built from TRBV6-2 or TRBV6-3 and TRBJ2-4; D is unresolved. V lost 5 bases, J lost 6 bases, and 8 bases lay in between. The CDR3 covers 12 residues. The germline gives CDR1 MNHEY, CDR2 SVGEGT. The CDR3 reads CASSPPGNIQYF. Incomplete CDR3 DNA: TGTGCCAGCAGTCCCCCCGGAAACATT.

Concerning this clone itself: Sequencing ends 3 residues short of the CDR3 end; the germline J gene provides the rest. The genes are TRBV20-1 and TRBJ1-5, with a tentative D call TRBD1 (6 bases). V was clipped by 0 bases and J by 1 base, with 13 bases between them. The germline V gene has CDR1 DFQATT and CDR2 SNEGSKA (reference sequence). CDR3 length: 16 amino acids. CDR3: CSARDPGGGSNQPQHF. CDR3 DNA, as far as it was read: TGCAGTGCTAGAGACCCCGGAGGGGGAAGCAATCAGCCC.

Here the CDR3 reads CSASSHGTNEQFF. The DNA read from the CDR3 is TGCAGTGCCAGCTCCCACGGGACTAATGAG. V and J are TRBV20-1 and TRBJ2-1; possible D gene TRBD2, 6 bases. The read ends 3 residues early relative to the CDR3; the germline J gene fills the gap. Germline V lookup: CDR1 DFQATT, CDR2 SNEGSKA (reference sequence). V was cut by 6 bases and J by 7 bases, with 16 bases left in between. This CDR3 contains 13 residues.

As regards this clone: The read gets to within 3 residues of the CDR3 end, and the germline J gene fills in the rest. V usage is TRBV20-1 and J usage is TRBJ1-1; a weak D match, TRBD1 (6 bases). Germline V gene lookup returns CDR1 DFQATT and CDR2 SNEGSKA (reference sequence). Trimming stripped 6 bases from V and 1 base from J, with 27 bases between. There are 18 residues in the CDR3. The CDR3 sequence: CSANKYITGTYTNTEAFF. The CDR3 bases that were read are TGCAGTGCGAACAAGTATATTACCGGGACATACACGAACACTGAA.

Concerning this clone itself: The read ends 3 residues shy of where the CDR3 ends; the end is completed using the germline J gene. The rearrangement joins TRBV30 to TRBJ2-2; 10 positions match TRBD1. The germline V gene encodes CDR1 GTSNPN and CDR2 SVGIG (reference sequence). Unmatched junction bases numbered 2, after V lost 3 bases and J lost 7 bases. CDR3 length equals 13 residues. CDR3 in amino acids: CAWRGQGRGELFF. The covered CDR3 bases are TGTGCCTGGAGGGGACAGGGGCGCGGGGAG.

For this clone: The DNA ends 3 residues before the CDR3 does, and the rest of the CDR3 is filled in from the germline J gene. The chain couples TRBV19 to TRBJ2-3, with TRBD2 matching over 9 bases. J gave up 6 bases and V 6 bases, and 13 bases lay outside the gene matches. CDR3 length: 16 residues. CDR1 and CDR2 from the germline V gene are LNHDA and SQIVND (reference sequence). CDR3 DNA, as far as it was read: TGTGCCAGTAGCCCCGTCACTAGCGGGTTGGTGGATACG. Encoded protein: CASSPVTSGLVDT. The full CDR3 reads CASSPVTSGLVDTQYF. The full variable domain, rest sourced from reference TRBV19 and TRBJ2-3, is DGGITQSPKYLFRKEGQNVTLSCEQNLNHDAMYWYRQDPGQGLRLIYYSQIVNDFQKGDIAEGYSVSREKKESFPLTVTSAQKNPTAFYLCASSPVTSGLVDTQYFGPGTRLTVL.

In the case of this clone: Read coverage stops 3 residues before the CDR3 terminus; the germline J gene supplies the remainder. The rearrangement links TRBV18 to TRBJ2-1; tentative D call: TRBD2 (5 bases). This CDR3 contains 13 residues. V was trimmed by 6 bases and J by 6 bases, leaving 12 bases between them. The germline gives CDR1 KGHSH, CDR2 LQKENI. The CDR3 bases that were read are TGTGCCAGCTCTCCCCCGAGCGGCAATGAG. Translated, it gives CASSPPSGNE. The CDR3 reads in full as CASSPPSGNEQFF.

A remark on this clone: The read stops 3 residues short of the end of the CDR3; the missing end is completed from the germline J gene. J is TRBJ2-7 and V is TRBV7-2; 9 bases map to TRBD2. The V gene's germline CDR1 is SGHTA and CDR2 FQGNSA. The CDR3 runs 17 residues. With 0 bases clipped from V and 1 base from J, the junction kept 7 bases outside the gene matches. The sequenced part of the CDR3 DNA is TGTGCCAGCAGCTTAGCGCTCCGGACTAGCGCTTCCTACGAG. Translation gives CASSLALRTSASYE. The CDR3 in full is CASSLALRTSASYEQYF.

About this clone: The read is 3 residues too short to cover the CDR3 end, so that end is filled in from the germline J gene. The chain has TRBV6-2 or TRBV6-3 and TRBJ2-7; a weak D match, TRBD2 (5 bases). The germline gives CDR1 MNHEY, CDR2 SVGEGT. Trimming stripped 4 bases from V and 1 base from J, with 5 bases between. This CDR3 has 12 amino acids. The covered CDR3 bases are TGTGCCAGCAGTTCGGGGTCCTACGAG. This translates into CASSSGSYE. The whole CDR3 is CASSSGSYEQYF.

As for this clone: The missing CDR3 end, 3 residues past where the read stops, is filled in from the germline J gene. This sequence joins TRBV7-2 and TRBJ2-7; D is ambiguous. Trimming took 5 bases from V and 3 from J, leaving 17 bases between them. The CDR3 is 15 residues long. The germline gives CDR1 SGHTA, CDR2 FQGNSA. The part of the CDR3 DNA that was read is TGTGCCAGCAGCCGGTCATATGCTGATGACTACGAG. Its translation is CASSRSYADDYE. The entire CDR3 protein is CASSRSYADDYEQYF.

In the case of this clone: Coverage ceases 3 residues before the CDR3 finishes, and the germline J gene fills in the end. This sequence joins TRBV19 and TRBJ2-3; 7 nucleotides align to TRBD2. The CDR3 consists of 16 residues. Germline CDR1 and CDR2: LNHDA and SQIVND (reference sequence). Trimming took 6 bases from V and 6 from J; bases not matched to a gene: 15. CDR3 amino acids: CASSTTSRRFGDTQYF. CDR3 DNA, as far as it was read: TGTGCCAGTAGCACGACTAGCCGCCGGTTCGGGGATACG.

Comment on this clone: The read terminates 3 residues before the CDR3 end, so the remaining end is supplied by the germline J gene. This chain links TRBV5-6 with TRBJ2-3, with 7 bases fitting TRBD1. V shed 2 bases and J 0 bases; nucleotides not matched to a gene: 0. The length of the CDR3 is 14 residues. In germline, CDR1 is SGHDT, CDR2 YYEEEE. This CDR3 reads CASSLQGSTDTQYF. The sequenced part of the CDR3 DNA is TGTGCCAGCAGCTTACAGGGGAGCACAGATACG.

Points on this clone: The read stops 3 residues short of the end of the CDR3; the missing end is completed from the germline J gene. The chain combines TRBV5-1 with TRBJ1-4; 8 bases line up with TRBD1. The CDR3 consists of 14 residues. The germline gives CDR1 SGHRS, CDR2 YFSETQ. V shed 7 bases, J shed 1 base, and the junction held 3 bases outside the gene matches. The DNA read from the CDR3 is TGCGCCAGCTCCAGGGGGCTAACTAATGAAAAA. Encoded protein: CASSRGLTNEK. In full, the CDR3 reads CASSRGLTNEKLFF.

As for this clone: The DNA ends 3 residues before the CDR3 does, and the rest of the CDR3 is filled in from the germline J gene. The chain recombines TRBV7-2 with TRBJ1-1; tentatively, D is TRBD1 (6 bases). With 8 bases removed from V and 0 bases from J, the gap between germline ends came to 13 bases. CDR1 and CDR2 from the germline V gene are SGHTA and FQGNSA. CDR3 size: 14 residues. Incomplete CDR3 DNA: TGTGCCAGCTTACAGGGACCGATGAACACTGAA. Translating gives CASLQGPMNTE. The whole CDR3 sequence reads CASLQGPMNTEAFF.

In regard to this clone: Sequencing ends 3 residues short of the CDR3 end; the germline J gene provides the rest. V gene TRBV6-2 or TRBV6-3 combines with J gene TRBJ2-7; 7 bases line up with TRBD2. The CDR3 is made up of 14 amino acids. Germline V gene data show CDR1 as MNHEY and CDR2 as SVGEGT. J lost 0 bases, V lost 6 bases, and 5 bases had no gene match. The DNA read from the CDR3 is TGTGCCAGCAGCCCCCAGCGGGACTCCTACGAG. Translated: CASSPQRDSYE. In full, the CDR3 is CASSPQRDSYEQYF.

CDR3 DNA (partial): TGCAGTGCTAGTTCCGCTAGCTCTCGGAACACAGATACG. Protein sequence: CSASSASSRNTDT. The CDR3 reads in full as CSASSASSRNTDTQYF. The chain uses TRBV20-1 and TRBJ2-3, with D perhaps TRBD2 (5 bases). The observed sequence ends 3 residues before the CDR3 terminus, with the missing tail filled in from the germline J gene. Germline assignment: CDR1 DFQATT and CDR2 SNEGSKA (reference sequence). The CDR3 length is 16 residues. V was cut by 3 bases and J by 2 bases, with 18 bases left in between.

Points on this clone: Read sequence stops 3 residues before the CDR3 end, and the germline J gene provides the missing end. This chain connects TRBV20-1 to TRBJ2-3, with 11 bases matching TRBD2. Germline V gene lookup returns CDR1 DFQATT and CDR2 SNEGSKA (reference sequence). CDR3 length: 15 amino acids. The J segment lost 0 bases and the V segment lost 6 bases, leaving 5 bases of the junction unmatched. The DNA read from the CDR3 is TGCAGTGCCCCCAGGACTAGCGGGAGCACAGATACG. Amino acids: CSAPRTSGSTDT. The full CDR3 protein reads CSAPRTSGSTDTQYF.

The DNA read from the CDR3 is TGTGCCAGCAGCGTCCGACAGGGTCTCTACAATGAG. Residues: CASSVRQGLYNE. The whole CDR3 region reads CASSVRQGLYNEQFF. The chain employs TRBV7-2 and TRBJ2-1; 7 bases match TRBD1. The read terminates 3 residues ahead of where the CDR3 ends, so the germline J gene completes it. The CDR3 totals 15 residues. Germline V gives CDR1 SGHTA, CDR2 FQGNSA. V lost 5 bases and J lost 3; bases outside the gene matches: 7. Using reference TRBV7-2 and TRBJ2-1 for the parts outside the CDR3, the full variable domain is GAGVSQSPSNKVTEKGKDVELRCDPISGHTALYWYRQSLGQGLEFLIYFQGNSAPDKSGLPSDRFSAERTGGSVSTLTIQRTQQEDSAVYLCASSVRQGLYNEQFFGPGTRLTVL.